This T cell receptor beta chain stems from a study of blood T cell repertoires in COVID-19. Across the whole study: Samples representing acute and convalescent COVID-19 were sourced from the United States, Italy and Spain. The analysed material was cDNA or gDNA that came from T cells, B-cell-depleted T cells, or PBMCs.

The table came from immunoSEQ multiplex PCR; TCRdb's copy has only in-frame clones and leaves some out. The sample holds about 440,000 clones, nearly 90% seen once. Participants were aged about 18 to 100 years from approximately 23 US areas. CDR1 SGHNT and CDR2 YYREEE come from the germline V gene (reference sequence). CDR3 length equals 14 residues. With 3 bases clipped from V and 5 bases from J, the junction kept 6 bases outside the gene matches. The sequencing input was PBMCs or T cells enriched from blood (not recorded which). This receptor was obtained from a woman between 18 and 29 years old with acute COVID-19. The chain carries TRBV5-4 and TRBJ2-5; 8 nucleotides align to TRBD1. CDR3 sequence reads: CASSSGQGGETQYF. The CDR3 DNA reads TGTGCCAGCAGCTCCGGACAGGGTGGGGAGACCCAGTACTTC.